This T cell receptor beta chain was documented in a study of radiotherapy plus CTLA-4 blockade in lung cancer. Study information: 15% to 20% of patients responded objectively, and roughly 31% achieved disease control. Notes on the study in general: Subsequent to radiotherapy plus ipilimumab, tumor-derived TCR clones underwent expansion in blood.

Germline V CDR1 and CDR2: LNHDA, SQIVND (reference sequence). This CDR3 has 15 amino acids. The V gene lost 4 bases and the J gene lost 3 bases, with 13 bases spanning the gap. Generated by immunoSEQ multiplex PCR, the TCRdb table keeps only in-frame clones and is missing some. The repertoire holds 80,000 or so clones, with 60% to 85% as singletons. This clone has just a few counts. Its cognate antigen is unknown. The genes are TRBV19 and TRBJ1-5; D is unclear. Sample: peripheral blood, taken from a patient treated with radiotherapy plus ipilimumab. This clonotype was obtained from a human donor with non-small cell lung cancer whose response to radiotherapy plus ipilimumab could not be evaluated. Some clones in this sample may be carry-over from other donors' samples. The CDR3 region has the DNA TGTGCCAGTAGTACCCGACATGGAATCAATCAGCCCCAGCATTTT. Translated: CASSTRHGINQPQHF.